This section outlines one T cell receptor beta chain sequence together with its context. The specificity of this receptor is unknown. No per-base quality is available; no much larger clone lies one base away. The V end loses 3 bases and the J end loses 5 bases, and a stretch of 14 bases separates them. The germline V gene encodes CDR1 ENHRY and CDR2 SYGVKD. CDR3 length: 14 amino acids, cysteine to phenylalanine. Only CDR3 DNA remains: 42 bases, in frame from the first base. The data were produced on an Illumina HiSeq 1500. Through fastp at Q25 and MiXCR, TCRdb rebuilt clones from the public reads, retaining in-frame beta chains. Entries are consolidated by CDR3 protein sequence, retaining the most common genes and DNA. This sample has almost 550,000 distinct CDR3 sequences in its table, and approximately 15% of those were observed once. Under 30% of the sample goes to the ten largest clones. The data originate from a study of T cell repertoires in cytomegalovirus infection (dated by TCRdb to the late 2010s). For the study in its entirety: The HLA type of each donor mattered for the analysis, because public TCR beta signatures pointed to carriage of CMV infection along with the matching HLA type.

On the study overall, not on this receptor specifically: The ex vivo response was dominated by HLA-C-restricted CMV-specific TCR beta clonotypes, which also provided the single most frequent clonotype in two of eight donors. In both this cohort and an independent roughly 400-donor cohort, the cumulative frequency of public TCR beta family members distinguished carriers of CMV infection plus the relevant HLA type.

The sample comprised CD8+ T cells from PBMCs. The receptor was derived from a human donor in good health (CMV status not recorded). Some clones in this sample may be carry-over from other donors' samples. Rearrangement joined TRBV10-3 to TRBJ2-7; TRBD2 is a possible D gene, resting on 5 matching bases. The DNA is as follows: TGTGCCATCAGTGAAGAGGGCGCGGTTAACGAGCAGTACTTC. This yields the protein CAISEEGAVNEQYF.